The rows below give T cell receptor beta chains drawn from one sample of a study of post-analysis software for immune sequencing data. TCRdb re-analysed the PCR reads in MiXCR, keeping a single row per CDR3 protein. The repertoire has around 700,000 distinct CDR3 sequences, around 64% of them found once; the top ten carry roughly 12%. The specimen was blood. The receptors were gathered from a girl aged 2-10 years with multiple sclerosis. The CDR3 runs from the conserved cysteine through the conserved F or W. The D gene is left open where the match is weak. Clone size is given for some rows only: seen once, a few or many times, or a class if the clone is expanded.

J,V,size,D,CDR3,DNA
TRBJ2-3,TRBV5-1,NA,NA,CASSLGSRYTQYF,TGCGCCAGCAGCTTGGGGTCTCGGTATACGCAGTATTTT
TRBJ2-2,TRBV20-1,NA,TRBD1,CSARRTGVNTGELFF,TGCAGTGCTAGGAGGACAGGGGTAAACACCGGGGAGCTGTTTTTT
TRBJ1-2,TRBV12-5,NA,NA,CASAPDWSAPITF,TGTGCTAGTGCCCCGGACTGGTCCGCCCCCATCACCTTC
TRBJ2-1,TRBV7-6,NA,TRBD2,CASSLAGLLNEQFF,TGTGCCAGCAGCTTAGCGGGACTACTGAATGAGCAGTTCTTC
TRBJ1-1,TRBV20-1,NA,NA,CSARGTGAPEAFF,TGCAGTGCTAGAGGGACGGGCGCACCAGAAGCTTTCTTT
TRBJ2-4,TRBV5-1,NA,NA,CASSLHGQGGNIQYF,TGCGCCAGCAGCTTGCATGGGCAGGGCGGTAACATTCAGTACTTC
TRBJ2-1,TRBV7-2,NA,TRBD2,CASSLRSSGTMEQFF,TGTGCCAGCAGCTTACGATCTAGCGGGACTATGGAGCAGTTCTTC
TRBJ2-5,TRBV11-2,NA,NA,CASSLVLFGGKETQYF,TGTGCCAGCAGCTTGGTTTTATTCGGGGGAAAAGAGACCCAGTACTTC
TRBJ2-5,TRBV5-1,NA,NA,CASSLARAGETQYF,TGCGCCAGCAGCTTGGCGAGGGCGGGGGAGACCCAGTACTTC
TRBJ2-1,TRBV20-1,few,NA,CSARIRINEQFF,TGCAGTGCTAGAATTAGAATCAATGAGCAGTTCTTC
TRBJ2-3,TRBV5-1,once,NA,CASSPVGAGATDTQYF,TGCGCCAGCAGCCCGGTAGGGGCGGGGGCCACAGATACGCAGTATTTT
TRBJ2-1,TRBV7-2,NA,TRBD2,CASSLSREVEQFF,TGTGCCAGCAGCTTAAGCCGGGAGGTTGAGCAGTTCTTC
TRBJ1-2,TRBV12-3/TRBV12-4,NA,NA,CASSPLTGLAAGYTF,TGTGCCAGCAGTCCGCTTACAGGGCTTGCGGCCGGCTACACCTTC
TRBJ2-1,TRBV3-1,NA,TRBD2,CASSPTSGSNNEQFF,TGTGCCAGCAGTCCAACTAGCGGGAGTAACAATGAGCAGTTCTTC
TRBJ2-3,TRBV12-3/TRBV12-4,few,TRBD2,CASSLLAGQYF,TGTGCCAGCAGTTTACTAGCGGGGCAGTATTTT
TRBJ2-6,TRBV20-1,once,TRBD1,CSARPGGDGANVLTF,TGCAGTGCTAGACCAGGGGGCGATGGGGCCAACGTCCTGACTTTC
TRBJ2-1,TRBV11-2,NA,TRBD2,CASSLLWREGGNEQFF,TGTGCCAGCAGCCTCCTGTGGAGGGAGGGAGGCAATGAGCAGTTCTTC
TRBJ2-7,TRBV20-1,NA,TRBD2,CSAVPWGGYEQYF,TGCAGTGCTGTCCCTTGGGGGGGCTACGAGCAGTACTTC
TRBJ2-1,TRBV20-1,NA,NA,CSALQGPRISYNEQFF,TGCAGTGCTCTTCAGGGCCCCCGGATATCTTACAATGAGCAGTTCTTC
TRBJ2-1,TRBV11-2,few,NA,CASSFFRGPPSSYNEQFF,TGTGCCAGCAGCTTCTTCCGGGGCCCCCCGAGTTCCTACAATGAGCAGTTCTTC
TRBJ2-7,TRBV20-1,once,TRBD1,CSARGSGTGGRHYEQYF,TGCAGTGCTAGAGGGAGTGGAACAGGGGGCCGTCACTACGAGCAGTACTTC
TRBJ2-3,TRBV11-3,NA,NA,CASTMGGDTQYF,TGTGCCAGCACGATGGGGGGAGATACGCAGTATTTT
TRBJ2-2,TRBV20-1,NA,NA,CSARSPAGELFF,TGCAGTGCTAGATCCCCAGCCGGGGAGCTGTTTTTT
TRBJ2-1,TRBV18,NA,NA,CASSPMADNEQFF,TGTGCCAGCTCACCAATGGCAGACAATGAGCAGTTCTTC
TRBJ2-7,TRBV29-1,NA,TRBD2,CSVEDRLAGDYEQYF,TGCAGCGTTGAAGATCGCCTAGCGGGAGACTACGAGCAGTACTTC
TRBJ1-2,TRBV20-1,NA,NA,CSARDRDVYYGYTF,TGCAGTGCTAGGGATCGCGATGTCTACTATGGCTACACCTTC
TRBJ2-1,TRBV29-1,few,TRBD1,CSVEGQTYNEQFF,TGCAGCGTTGAGGGACAGACCTACAATGAGCAGTTCTTC
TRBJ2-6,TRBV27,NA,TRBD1,CASSLYQGAPGGANVLTF,TGTGCCAGCAGTTTGTATCAGGGGGCGCCTGGTGGGGCCAACGTCCTGACTTTC
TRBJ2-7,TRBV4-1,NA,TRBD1,CASSQDRDRVTYEQYF,TGCGCCAGCAGCCAAGATCGGGACAGGGTTACCTACGAGCAGTACTTC
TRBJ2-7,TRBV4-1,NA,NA,CASSQEASSYEQYF,TGCGCCAGCAGCCAAGAAGCGAGCTCCTACGAGCAGTACTTC
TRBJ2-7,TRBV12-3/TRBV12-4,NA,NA,CASSLALYEQYF,TGTGCCAGCAGTTTAGCGCTATACGAGCAGTACTTC
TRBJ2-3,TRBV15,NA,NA,CATSTRWRGIAQYF,TGTGCCACCAGCACCCGCTGGCGGGGCATTGCGCAGTATTTT
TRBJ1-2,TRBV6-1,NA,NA,CASGVAGAVYGYTF,TGTGCCAGCGGAGTGGCAGGGGCAGTCTATGGCTACACCTTC
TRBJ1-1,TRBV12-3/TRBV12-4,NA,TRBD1,CASSRTGVPNTEAFF,TGTGCCAGCAGTAGGACAGGGGTCCCAAACACTGAAGCTTTCTTT
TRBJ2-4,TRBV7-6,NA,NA,CASSLEGWVEQYF,TGTGCCAGCAGCTTAGAAGGATGGGTTGAGCAGTACTTC
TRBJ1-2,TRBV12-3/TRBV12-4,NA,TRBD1,CASRLTGHGYGYTF,TGTGCCAGCAGGTTGACAGGGCACGGCTATGGCTACACCTTC
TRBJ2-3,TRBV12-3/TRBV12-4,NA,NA,CASRPSRDTQYF,TGTGCCAGCAGACCCTCCAGGGATACGCAGTATTTT